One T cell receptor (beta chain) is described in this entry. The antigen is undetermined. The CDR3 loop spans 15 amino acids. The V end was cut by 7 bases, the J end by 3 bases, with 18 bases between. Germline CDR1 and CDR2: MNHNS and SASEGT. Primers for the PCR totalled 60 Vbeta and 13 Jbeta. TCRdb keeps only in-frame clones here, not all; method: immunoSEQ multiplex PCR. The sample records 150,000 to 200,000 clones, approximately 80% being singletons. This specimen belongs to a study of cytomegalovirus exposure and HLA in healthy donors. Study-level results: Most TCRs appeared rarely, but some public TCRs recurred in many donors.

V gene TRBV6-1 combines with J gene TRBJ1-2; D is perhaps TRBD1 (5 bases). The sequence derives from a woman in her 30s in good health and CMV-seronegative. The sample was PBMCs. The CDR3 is CASTLAGRADYGYTF. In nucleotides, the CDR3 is TGTGCCAGCACCTTAGCGGGCAGGGCGGACTATGGCTACACCTTC.